The 20 T cell receptor beta chains given below trace back to one sample, sequenced in a study of T-cell memory formation after mild COVID-19. TCRdb independently ran MiXCR on the 5' RACE reads; one entry per CDR3 protein. The data show fewer than 250,000 distinct CDR3 sequences, about 27% seen once. The source material was PBMCs or a T cell subset sorted from them (not recorded which). The source of these receptors is an adult woman who had mild COVID-19 (a few samples of this study predate the infection). Cell type and time point are not known.

A single count supports this clonotype. J is TRBJ1-2 and V is TRBV3-1; 11 nucleotides align to TRBD1. The CDR3 runs 14 residues. V was pared by 4 bases and J by 6 bases, with 4 bases of the junction left unmatched. The germline CDR1 and CDR2 sequences are LGHDT and YNNKEL (reference sequence). The CDR3 spells CASSLGQGANGYTF. CDR3 bases: TGTGCCAGCAGCCTCGGACAGGGGGCGAATGGCTACACCTTC.

For the CDR3, the DNA is TGTGCCAGCAGCTCGCTCTCGAGACAGACAGGTTGGAACTATGGCTACACCTTC. Its translation: CASSSLSRQTGWNYGYTF. V usage is TRBV21-1 and J usage is TRBJ1-2; the listed D gene, TRBD1, was not tested against the DNA. TRBV21-1 is labeled a pseudogene. The CDR3 spans 18 residues.

This chain uses TRBV20-1 with TRBJ1-1; 7 bases are shared with TRBD1. This CDR3 comprises 14 residues. The J segment lost 6 bases and the V segment lost 6 bases, leaving 13 bases of the junction unmatched. The germline CDR1 and CDR2 sequences are DFQATT and SNEGSKA (reference sequence). The CDR3 nucleotides are TGCAGTGCCCATGGACAGGAAAACGTCGCTGAAGCTTTCTTT. It encodes CSAHGQENVAEAFF.

The gene calls are TRBV19 and TRBJ1-2, with 7 bases aligning to TRBD1. This CDR3 comprises 14 residues. The V segment lost 7 bases and the J segment 7 bases; nucleotides outside the gene matches: 12. Germline-derived CDR1 and CDR2 are LNHDA and SQIVND (reference sequence). The CDR3 spells CASNPFGQDGGYTF. Here the CDR3 DNA reads TGTGCCAGTAACCCCTTCGGACAGGACGGTGGCTACACCTTC.

This clonotype was seen a handful of times. The genes are TRBV6-5 and TRBJ2-7; perhaps TRBD1 as D (6 bases). The V gene lost 6 bases and the J gene lost 3 bases, with 15 bases spanning the gap. The CDR3 totals 14 residues. The germline CDR1 and CDR2 sequences are MNHEY and SVGAGI. CDR3 DNA sequence: TGTGCCAGCAGCCGTGGACAGCTTAGCTACGAGCAGTACTTC. Residues: CASSRGQLSYEQYF.

The sample holds a few counts of this clonotype. This chain connects TRBV7-3 to TRBJ2-5; D remains unclear. From germline, CDR1 is SGHTA and CDR2 FQGTGA. Between the trimmed V and J ends, which lost 5 bases and 6 bases, there was a span of 13 bases. CDR3 size: 13 residues. The CDR3 DNA sequence: TGTGCCAGCAGCCCATCCAGTGAGCAGACCCAGTACTTC. Its protein product is CASSPSSEQTQYF.

This clonotype was seen once. The chain has TRBV19 and TRBJ1-1; D remains unclear. The germline gives CDR1 LNHDA, CDR2 SQIVND (reference sequence). With 0 bases removed from V and 0 bases from J, the gap between germline ends came to 8 bases. The CDR3 spans 15 residues. The chain's CDR3 is CASSIEGVLNTEAFF. In DNA form, the CDR3 reads TGTGCCAGTAGTATAGAGGGAGTTCTGAACACTGAAGCTTTCTTT.

The genes are TRBV5-1 and TRBJ2-3; D is unresolved. The ends were cut back, 0 bases at V and 0 bases at J, with 11 bases in the middle. Germline CDR1 SGHRS, CDR2 YFSETQ. The CDR3 is made up of 16 amino acids. The CDR3: CASSLARHSSTDTQYF. CDR3 DNA sequence: TGCGCCAGCAGCTTGGCCCGGCATAGTAGCACAGATACGCAGTATTTT.

This clonotype was detected only a few times. This sequence joins TRBV7-9 and TRBJ2-1, with 8 bases fitting TRBD1. Trimming cost V 5 bases and J 2 bases; bases outside gene matches: 8. Germline values: CDR1 SEHNR, CDR2 FQNEAQ (reference sequence). The CDR3 is 16 amino acids. CDR3 bases: TGTGCCAGCAGCGGATCCCCGACAGGGGCCTACAATGAGCAGTTCTTC. Its protein is CASSGSPTGAYNEQFF.

The rearrangement uses TRBV7-2 and TRBJ1-1; 10 nucleotides match TRBD1. After removal of 3 bases from V and 3 bases from J, the junction contained 7 bases not matched to a gene. Germline V CDR1 and CDR2: SGHTA, FQGNSA. The CDR3 runs to 16 residues. CDR3: CASSFGTGVQYTEAFF. In nucleotides, the CDR3 is TGTGCCAGCAGCTTCGGGACAGGGGTCCAGTACACTGAAGCTTTCTTT.

In its sample, this clonotype was seen a few times. This chain joins TRBV5-1 and TRBJ2-7; 7 positions agree with TRBD1. The CDR3 has 15 residues. J gave up 5 bases and V 3 bases, and 11 bases lay outside the gene matches. In germline, CDR1 is SGHRS, CDR2 YFSETQ. The CDR3 nucleotides read TGCGCCAGCAGCTCGGTGACAGGGACAATGGACGAGCAGTACTTC. Translated: CASSSVTGTMDEQYF.

The chain joins TRBV15 to TRBJ2-1; D is unclear. With 0 bases removed from V and 0 bases from J, the gap between germline ends came to 12 bases. The CDR3 spans 17 residues. Germline V gene sequence: CDR1 LNHNV, CDR2 YYDKDF (reference sequence). The CDR3 nucleotides read TGTGCCACCAGCAGAGAGGTTGGAGCAAGCTCCTACAATGAGCAGTTCTTC. Translated: CATSREVGASSYNEQFF. Filled out from reference TRBV15 and TRBJ2-1, the complete variable domain reads DAMVIQNPRYQVTQFGKPVTLSCSQTLNHNVMYWYQQKSSQAPKLLFHYYDKDFNNEADTPDNFQSRRPNTSFCFLDIRSPGLGDTAMYLCATSREVGASSYNEQFFGPGTRLTVL.

There are a few counts of this clonotype. The chain couples TRBV7-6 to TRBJ2-2; D might be TRBD2 (5 bases). The V end was cut by 5 bases, the J end by 4 bases, with 11 bases between. This CDR3 has 14 amino acids. CDR1 is SGHVS and CDR2 is FNYEAQ in the germline V gene. CDR3 protein: CASSGEAGTGELFF. The CDR3 region has the DNA TGTGCCAGCAGCGGTGAGGCGGGCACCGGGGAGCTGTTTTTT.

The CDR3 sequence: CASMGQGSTNEKLFF. CDR3 nucleotides: TGTGCCAGCATGGGACAGGGATCAACTAATGAAAAACTGTTTTTT. The V gene is TRBV2, the J gene TRBJ1-4; 9 nucleotides line up with TRBD1. The V gene end was trimmed by 7 bases and the J gene end by 0 bases; junction bases not matched to a gene: 3. The CDR3 covers 15 residues. The V gene's germline CDR1 is SNHLY and CDR2 FYNNEI. Drawing the rest from reference TRBV2 and TRBJ1-4, the complete variable domain is EPEVTQTPSHQVTQMGQEVILRCVPISNHLYFYWYRQILGQKVEFLVSFYNNEISEKSEIFDDQFSVERPDGSNFTLKIRSTKLEDSAMYFCASMGQGSTNEKLFFGSGTQLSVL.

The chain combines TRBV2 with TRBJ2-3; D is uncertain. The germline gives CDR1 SNHLY, CDR2 FYNNEI. The CDR3 runs to 13 residues. V was pared by 9 bases and J by 4 bases, with 14 bases between. The CDR3 DNA sequence: TGTGCCAGTCGACTGGGATTTGCAGATACGCAGTATTTT. It encodes CASRLGFADTQYF.

This clonotype appeared a few times. V is TRBV4-1 and J is TRBJ2-7; D may be TRBD2 (5 bases). Germline values: CDR1 MGHRA, CDR2 YSYEKL. The CDR3 totals 13 residues. The V end was cut by 0 bases, the J end by 7 bases, with 10 bases between. The CDR3: CASSQDAGGEQYF. CDR3 DNA: TGCGCCAGCAGCCAAGATGCGGGCGGGGAGCAGTACTTC.

In its sample, this clonotype was seen a few times. The gene calls are TRBV5-1 and TRBJ1-2; no definite D call. Trimming cost V 0 bases and J 4 bases, with 10 bases left between them. From germline, CDR1 is SGHRS and CDR2 YFSETQ. There are 14 residues in the CDR3. The CDR3 loop is CASSLGQNSYGYTF. CDR3 bases: TGCGCCAGCAGCTTGGGGCAGAATTCCTATGGCTACACCTTC.

The rearrangement joins TRBV27 to TRBJ2-1; 8 bases line up with TRBD2. The germline gives CDR1 MNHEY, CDR2 SMNVEV (reference sequence). The CDR3 is made up of 18 amino acids. Trimming cost V 5 bases and J 12 bases; bases outside gene matches: 24. The CDR3 DNA follows: TGTGCCAGCAGTGCGGGCGGAGCGGGAGACGCGCCTACAATGACGCAGTTCTTC. This sequence encodes CASSAGGAGDAPTMTQFF.

With respect to this clonotype: Since a much larger clone is just one base distant, this may be a read error. The DNA of the CDR3 is TGCAGCTCCCTCCAGGGGGGCCGGAACAATGAGCAGTTCTTC. Encoded protein: CSSLQGGRNNEQFF. The chain carries TRBV29-1 and TRBJ2-1, with D perhaps TRBD1 (7 bases). Trimming took 8 bases from V and 5 from J, leaving 19 bases between them. Germline assignment: CDR1 SQVTM and CDR2 ANQGSEA. The CDR3 spans 14 residues.

The chain uses TRBV12-3 or TRBV12-4 and TRBJ2-3, with D tentatively TRBD1 (5 bases). V lost 3 bases and J lost 5, with 21 bases in between. The CDR3 loop spans 17 amino acids. CDR3 coding DNA: TGTGCCAGCAGTTTTCCAAGACAGCTGAGAAGGGGAGATACGCAGTATTTT. Amino acids: CASSFPRQLRRGDTQYF.